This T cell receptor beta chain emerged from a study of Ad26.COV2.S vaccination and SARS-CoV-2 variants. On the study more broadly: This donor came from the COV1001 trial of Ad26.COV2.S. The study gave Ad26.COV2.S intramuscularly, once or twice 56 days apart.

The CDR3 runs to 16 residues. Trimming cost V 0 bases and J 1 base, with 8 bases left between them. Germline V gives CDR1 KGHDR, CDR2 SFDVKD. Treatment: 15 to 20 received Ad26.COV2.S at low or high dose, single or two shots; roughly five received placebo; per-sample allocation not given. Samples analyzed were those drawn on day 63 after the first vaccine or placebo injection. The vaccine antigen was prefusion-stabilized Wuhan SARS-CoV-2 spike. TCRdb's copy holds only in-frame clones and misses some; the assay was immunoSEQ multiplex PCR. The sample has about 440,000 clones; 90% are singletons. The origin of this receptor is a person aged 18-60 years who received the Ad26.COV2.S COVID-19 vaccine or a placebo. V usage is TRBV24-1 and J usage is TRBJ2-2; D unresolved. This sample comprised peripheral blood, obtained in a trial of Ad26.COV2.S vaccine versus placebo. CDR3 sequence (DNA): TGTGCCACCAGTGATTTGGGGGTCCAGAACACCGGGGAGCTGTTTTTT. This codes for CATSDLGVQNTGELFF.